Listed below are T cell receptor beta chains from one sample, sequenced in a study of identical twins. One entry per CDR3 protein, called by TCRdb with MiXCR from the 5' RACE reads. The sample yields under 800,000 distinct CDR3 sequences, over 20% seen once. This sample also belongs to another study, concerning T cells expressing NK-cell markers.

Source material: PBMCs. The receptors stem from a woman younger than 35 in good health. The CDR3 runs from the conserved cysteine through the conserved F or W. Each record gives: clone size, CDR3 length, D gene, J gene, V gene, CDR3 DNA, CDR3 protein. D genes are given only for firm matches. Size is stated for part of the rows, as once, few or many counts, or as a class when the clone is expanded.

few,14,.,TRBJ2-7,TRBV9,TGTGCCAGCAGCGTAGGGCAGTTCCCCTACGAGCAGTACTTC,CASSVGQFPYEQYF
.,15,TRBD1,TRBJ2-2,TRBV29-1,TGCAGCGTGTTCACCGGGACAGGGGCCATCGGGGAGCTGTTTTTT,CSVFTGTGAIGELFF
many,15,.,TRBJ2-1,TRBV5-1,TGCGCCAGCATCCCCACACCGGGGGTCTACAATGAGCAGTTCTTC,CASIPTPGVYNEQFF
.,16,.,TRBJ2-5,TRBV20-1,TGCAGTGCTAGAGCACTACAGGTGGAACGCCAAGAGACCCAGTACTTC,CSARALQVERQETQYF
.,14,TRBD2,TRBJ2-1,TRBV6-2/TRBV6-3,TGTGCCAGCACCTTAGCGGGTAGATACAATGAGCAGTTCTTC,CASTLAGRYNEQFF
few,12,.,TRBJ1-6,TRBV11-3,TGTGCCAGCACCCTGGGGGTTTCACCCCTCCACTTT,CASTLGVSPLHF
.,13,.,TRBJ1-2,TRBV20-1,TGCAGTGGAGGGGGGACGGTAAACTATGGCTACACCTTC,CSGGGTVNYGYTF
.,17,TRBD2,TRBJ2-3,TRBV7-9,TGTGCCAGCAGCTCTCCCGCGGGGGGGAGTTTAACAGATACGCAGTATTTT,CASSSPAGGSLTDTQYF
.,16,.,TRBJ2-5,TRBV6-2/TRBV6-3,TGTGCCAGCAGTTATGGCCTCGGGGGCGTCCAAGAGACCCAGTACTTC,CASSYGLGGVQETQYF
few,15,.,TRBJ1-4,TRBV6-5,TGTGCCAGCAGTTACTTGGTGTCTGTTATTGAAAAACTGTTTTTT,CASSYLVSVIEKLFF
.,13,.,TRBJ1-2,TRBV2,TGTGCCAGCAGTGTGGCAGCTAACTATGGCTACACCTTC,CASSVAANYGYTF
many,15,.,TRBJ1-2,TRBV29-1,TGCAGCGTGGGGCACGCAGGGGCGGGTATATATGGCTACACCTTC,CSVGHAGAGIYGYTF
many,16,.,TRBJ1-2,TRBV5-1,TGCGCCAGCAGCTCGGGGGGGACGGACGGAAACTATGGCTACACCTTC,CASSSGGTDGNYGYTF
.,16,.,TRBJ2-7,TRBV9,TGTGCCAGCAGCGTAGGAGTGGGGGCTGTAGCCTACGAGCAGTACTTC,CASSVGVGAVAYEQYF
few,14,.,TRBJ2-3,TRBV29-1,TGCAGCGTTGCTTCGGGGGCGCGCACAGATACGCAGTATTTT,CSVASGARTDTQYF
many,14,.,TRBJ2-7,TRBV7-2,TGTGCCAGCAGCCCATTGGAGGGTAGCCGAGAGCAGTACTTC,CASSPLEGSREQYF
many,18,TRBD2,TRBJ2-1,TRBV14,TGTGCCAGCAGCACTACTGACCCTCTAGCGGGGGAGAACAATGAGCAGTTCTTC,CASSTTDPLAGENNEQFF
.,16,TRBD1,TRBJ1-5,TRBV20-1,TGCAGTGCTAGGGCAGGGGGCGCGACCAGCAATCAGCCCCAGCATTTT,CSARAGGATSNQPQHF
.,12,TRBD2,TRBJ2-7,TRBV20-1,TGCAGTGCTAGTGTGCAGCGGGGCGAGCAGTACTTC,CSASVQRGEQYF
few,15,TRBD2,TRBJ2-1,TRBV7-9,TGTGCCAGCAGCGCCGGACTAGCGGGAGTCAATGAGCAGTTCTTC,CASSAGLAGVNEQFF
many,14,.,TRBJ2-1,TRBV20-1,TGCAGTGCTAGCCCCGGGACTCGATACAATGAGCAGTTCTTC,CSASPGTRYNEQFF
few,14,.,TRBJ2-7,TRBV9,TGTGCCAGCAGCGTAGGGGGCACAGACTACGAGCAGTACTTC,CASSVGGTDYEQYF
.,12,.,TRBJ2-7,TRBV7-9,TGTGCCAGCTGTAGGGATAACTACGAGCAGTACTTC,CASCRDNYEQYF
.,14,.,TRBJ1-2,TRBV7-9,TGTGCCAGCAGCCACGGGACCGACCGGTATGGCTACACCTTC,CASSHGTDRYGYTF
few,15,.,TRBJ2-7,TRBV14,TGTGCCAGCAGCCAAGATCCCACAGGGAGACACGAGCAGTACTTC,CASSQDPTGRHEQYF
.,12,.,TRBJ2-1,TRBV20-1,TGCAGTGCTCCCGGACTTAACAATGAGCAGTTCTTC,CSAPGLNNEQFF
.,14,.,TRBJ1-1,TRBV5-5,TGTGCCAGCATTGCTGGGCAGATGAACACTGAAGCTTTCTTT,CASIAGQMNTEAFF
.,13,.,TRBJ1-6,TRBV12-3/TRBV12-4,TGTGCCAGCAGTCCCCAGGGGATTCGCACCCTCCACTTT,CASSPQGIRTLHF
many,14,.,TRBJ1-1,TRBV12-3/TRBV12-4,TGTGCCAGCAGTTTCGGGGTTGGGGGCACTGAAGCTTTCTTT,CASSFGVGGTEAFF
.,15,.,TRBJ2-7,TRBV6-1,TGTGCCAGCAGCGATACCGGGACTCCACTCGACGAGCAGTACTTC,CASSDTGTPLDEQYF
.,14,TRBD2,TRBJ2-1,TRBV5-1,TGCGCCAGCAGCGGATATAGCGGGAGCGGTGAGCAGTTCTTC,CASSGYSGSGEQFF
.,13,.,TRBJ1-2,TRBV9,TGTGCCAGCAGCGCCAGGGTAGGCTATGGCTACACCTTC,CASSARVGYGYTF
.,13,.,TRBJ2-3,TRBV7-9,TGTGCCAGCACGCGCGAGAGCACAGATACGCAGTATTTT,CASTRESTDTQYF
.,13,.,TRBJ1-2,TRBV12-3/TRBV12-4,TGTGCCAGCAGCCAGACTCTAAACTATGGCTACACCTTC,CASSQTLNYGYTF
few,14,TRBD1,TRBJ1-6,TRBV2,TGTGCCAGCCGTAGGACAGGGACCAATTCACCCCTCCACTTT,CASRRTGTNSPLHF
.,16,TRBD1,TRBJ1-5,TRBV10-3,TGTGCCATCAGTGAGAGGACAGGGCATAGCAATCAGCCCCAGCATTTT,CAISERTGHSNQPQHF
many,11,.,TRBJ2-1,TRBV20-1,TGCAGTGCTAGTTCTCCCTTTGAGCAGTTCTTC,CSASSPFEQFF
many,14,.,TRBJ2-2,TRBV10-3,TGTGCCTCAGCGGGTATAGGGAACACCGGGGAGCTGTTTTTT,CASAGIGNTGELFF
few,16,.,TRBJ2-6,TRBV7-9,TGTGCCAGCAGCAAGCCTAAGGAGGTGGAGGCCAACGTCCTGACTTTC,CASSKPKEVEANVLTF
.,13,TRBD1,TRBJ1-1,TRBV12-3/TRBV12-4,TGTGCCAGCAGCCTTCCCGGGACAGGGGTTGCTTTCTTT,CASSLPGTGVAFF
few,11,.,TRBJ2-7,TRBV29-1,TGCAGCGTCAGATCGGGGGCCGAGCAGTACTTC,CSVRSGAEQYF
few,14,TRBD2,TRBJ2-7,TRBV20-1,TGCAGTGCTAGGGCCCTGCGGGGGGGCTACGAGCAGTACTTC,CSARALRGGYEQYF
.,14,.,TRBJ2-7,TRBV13,TGTGCCAGCAGCCCGGAACCGGGGGCCTACGAGCAGTACTTC,CASSPEPGAYEQYF
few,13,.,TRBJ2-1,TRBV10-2,TGCGCCAGCAGGGGCCCTCAGAGCAATGAGCAGTTCTTC,CASRGPQSNEQFF
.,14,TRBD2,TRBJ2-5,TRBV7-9,TGTGCCAGCAGCGAAAGCGGGAGTCTAGAGACCCAGTACTTC,CASSESGSLETQYF
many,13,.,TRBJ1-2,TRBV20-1,TGCAGTGCTATTCGACAGCCTCCTCATGGCTACACCTTC,CSAIRQPPHGYTF